This T cell receptor beta chain was recovered during a study of prognosis after radiotherapy for stage I lung cancer. Whole-study context: Roughly 15 cases involved newly diagnosed primary stage I lung tumors, and 4 to 6 involved oligometastatic NSCLC subsequent to surgical resection of the primary tumor. There were a few patients who developed distant metastases (median 7 months) after radiotherapy, while fewer than 18 showed no significant progression. Study-level findings and limits: After stereotactic body radiation therapy, unique TCR clone counts dropped from a median of around 10,000 to 6,500.

This clonotype showed up many times. Its antigen is unknown. With two-round multiplex PCR, TCR beta CDR3 sequences were amplified from genomic DNA. The use of primers specific to each TRBV and TRBJ gene characterized first-round PCR. Universal primers were what the second PCR round relied on. TCRdb independently ran MiXCR on the multiplex PCR reads; one entry per CDR3 protein. In the table there are about 26,000 distinct CDR3 sequences, about 30% of which are singletons. The germline gives CDR1 SGDLS, CDR2 YYNGEE. This CDR3 region has 15 residues. The V end was cut by 5 bases, the J end by 4 bases, with 15 bases between.

The chain uses TRBV9 and TRBJ2-2; possibly TRBD1 for D (6 bases). Sequencing was performed on PBMCs, taken before or after stereotactic body radiation therapy (not recorded which). The clonotype was recovered from a donor aged 50 or older with non-small cell lung cancer. CDR3 in DNA: TGTGCCAGCAGTGCTTGGACAGCCTCCACCGGGGAGCTGTTTTTT. This codes for CASSAWTASTGELFF. Complete variable domain (other parts from reference TRBV9 and TRBJ2-2): DSGVTQTPKHLITATGQRVTLRCSPRSGDLSVYWYQQSLDQGLQFLIQYYNGEERAKGNILERFSAQQFPDLHSELNLSSLELGDSALYFCASSAWTASTGELFFGEGSRLTVL.